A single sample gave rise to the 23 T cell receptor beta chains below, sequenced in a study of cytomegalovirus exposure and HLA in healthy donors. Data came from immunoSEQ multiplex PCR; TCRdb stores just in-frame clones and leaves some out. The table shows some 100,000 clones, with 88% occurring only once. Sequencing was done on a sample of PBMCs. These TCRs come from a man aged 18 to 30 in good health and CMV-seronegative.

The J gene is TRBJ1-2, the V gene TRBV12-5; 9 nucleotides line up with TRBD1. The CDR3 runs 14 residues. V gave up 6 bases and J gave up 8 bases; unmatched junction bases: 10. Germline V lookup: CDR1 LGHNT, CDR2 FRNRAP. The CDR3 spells CASGTDRGRRGYTF. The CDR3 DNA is TGTGCTAGTGGCACCGACAGGGGGAGACGCGGCTACACCTTC.

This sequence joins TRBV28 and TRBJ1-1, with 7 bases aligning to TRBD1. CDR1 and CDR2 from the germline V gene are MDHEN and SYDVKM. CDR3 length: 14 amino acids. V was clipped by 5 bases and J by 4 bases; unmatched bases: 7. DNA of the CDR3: TGTGCCAGCAGTAGGGACAGATTGACCACTGAAGCTTTCTTT. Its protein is CASSRDRLTTEAFF.

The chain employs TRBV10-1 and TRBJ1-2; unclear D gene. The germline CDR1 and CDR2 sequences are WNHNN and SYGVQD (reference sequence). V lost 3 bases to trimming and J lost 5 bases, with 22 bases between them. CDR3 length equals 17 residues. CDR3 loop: CASSDYRGPMLGYGYTF. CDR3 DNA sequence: TGCGCCAGCAGTGACTATCGAGGGCCCATGCTGGGGTATGGCTACACCTTC.

CDR3 loop: CASSSYSGNTIYF. CDR3 DNA sequence: TGTGCCAGCAGCAGCTACTCTGGAAACACCATATATTTT. The rearrangement joins TRBV5-6 to TRBJ1-3; D is uncertain. Germline CDR1 and CDR2: SGHDT and YYEEEE. The germline V and J ends were trimmed by 4 bases and 0 bases, with 5 bases remaining between them. This CDR3 has 13 amino acids.

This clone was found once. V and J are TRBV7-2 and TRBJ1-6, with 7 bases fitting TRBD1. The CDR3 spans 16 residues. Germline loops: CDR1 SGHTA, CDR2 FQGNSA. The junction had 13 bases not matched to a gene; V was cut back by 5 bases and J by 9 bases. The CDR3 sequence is CASSPQTGDGISPLHF. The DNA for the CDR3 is TGTGCCAGCAGCCCCCAAACAGGGGATGGGATTTCACCCCTCCACTTT.

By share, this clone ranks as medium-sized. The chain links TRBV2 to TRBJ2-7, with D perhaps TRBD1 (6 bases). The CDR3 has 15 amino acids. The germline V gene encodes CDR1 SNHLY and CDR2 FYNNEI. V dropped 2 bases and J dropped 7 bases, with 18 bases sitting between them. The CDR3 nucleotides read TGTGCCAGCAGTGAATTTGTCAGGGGTTCGCGAGAGCAGTACTTC. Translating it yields CASSEFVRGSREQYF. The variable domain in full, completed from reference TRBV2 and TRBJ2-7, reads EPEVTQTPSHQVTQMGQEVILRCVPISNHLYFYWYRQILGQKVEFLVSFYNNEISEKSEIFDDQFSVERPDGSNFTLKIRSTKLEDSAMYFCASSEFVRGSREQYFGPGTRLTVT.

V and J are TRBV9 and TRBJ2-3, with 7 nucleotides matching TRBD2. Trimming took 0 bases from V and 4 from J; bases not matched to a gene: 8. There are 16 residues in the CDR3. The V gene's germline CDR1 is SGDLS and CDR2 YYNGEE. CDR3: CASSVVGGYSADTQYF. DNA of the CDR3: TGTGCCAGCAGCGTAGTGGGGGGGTACAGCGCAGATACGCAGTATTTT.

The CDR3 loop reads CASSDFSGGVNNEQFF. For the CDR3, the DNA is TGCGCCAGCAGTGATTTTAGCGGGGGTGTCAACAATGAGCAGTTCTTC. The chain joins TRBV10-2 to TRBJ2-1, with 9 nucleotides matching TRBD2. Per the germline V gene, CDR1 is WSHSY and CDR2 is SAAADI. With 3 bases clipped from V and 5 bases from J, the junction kept 8 bases outside the gene matches. This CDR3 has 16 residues.

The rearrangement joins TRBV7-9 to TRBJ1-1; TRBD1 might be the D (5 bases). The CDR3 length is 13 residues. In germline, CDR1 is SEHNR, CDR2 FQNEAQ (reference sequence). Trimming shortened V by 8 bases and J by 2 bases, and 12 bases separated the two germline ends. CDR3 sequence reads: CASQVGLNTEAFF. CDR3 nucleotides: TGTGCCAGCCAGGTGGGACTTAACACTGAAGCTTTCTTT.

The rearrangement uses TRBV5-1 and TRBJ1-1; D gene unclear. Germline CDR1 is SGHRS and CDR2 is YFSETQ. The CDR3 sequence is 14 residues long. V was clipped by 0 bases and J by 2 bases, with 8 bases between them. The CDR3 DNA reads TGCGCCAGCAGCTTGGGGGCAATTAACACTGAAGCTTTCTTT. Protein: CASSLGAINTEAFF.

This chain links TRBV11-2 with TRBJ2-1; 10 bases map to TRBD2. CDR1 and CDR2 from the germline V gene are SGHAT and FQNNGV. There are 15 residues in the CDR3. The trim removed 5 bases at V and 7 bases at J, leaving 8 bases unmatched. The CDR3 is CASSVSGRSGNEQFF. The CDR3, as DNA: TGTGCCAGCAGCGTTAGCGGGAGGTCGGGAAATGAGCAGTTCTTC. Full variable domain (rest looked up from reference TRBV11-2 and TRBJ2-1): EAGVAQSPRYKIIEKRQSVAFWCNPISGHATLYWYQQILGQGPKLLIQFQNNGVVDDSQLPKDRFSAERLKGVDSTLKIQPAKLEDSAVYLCASSVSGRSGNEQFFGPGTRLTVL.

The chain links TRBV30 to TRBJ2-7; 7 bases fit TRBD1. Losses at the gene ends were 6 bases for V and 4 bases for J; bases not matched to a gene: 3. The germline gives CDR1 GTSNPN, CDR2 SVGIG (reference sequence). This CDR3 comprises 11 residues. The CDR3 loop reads CACRTGYEQYF. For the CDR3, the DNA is TGTGCCTGCCGGACAGGTTACGAGCAGTACTTC.

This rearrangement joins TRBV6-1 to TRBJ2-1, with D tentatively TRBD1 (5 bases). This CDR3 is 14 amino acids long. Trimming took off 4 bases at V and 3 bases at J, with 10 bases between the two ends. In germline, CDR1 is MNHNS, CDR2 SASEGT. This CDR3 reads CASSVPGYYNEQFF. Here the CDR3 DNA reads TGTGCCAGCAGTGTCCCAGGGTACTACAATGAGCAGTTCTTC.

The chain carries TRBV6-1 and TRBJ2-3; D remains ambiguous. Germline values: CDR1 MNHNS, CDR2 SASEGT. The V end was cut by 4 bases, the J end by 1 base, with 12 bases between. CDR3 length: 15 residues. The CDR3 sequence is CASSVRVVGTDTQYF. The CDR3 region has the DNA TGTGCCAGCAGTGTTCGGGTGGTTGGCACAGATACGCAGTATTTT.

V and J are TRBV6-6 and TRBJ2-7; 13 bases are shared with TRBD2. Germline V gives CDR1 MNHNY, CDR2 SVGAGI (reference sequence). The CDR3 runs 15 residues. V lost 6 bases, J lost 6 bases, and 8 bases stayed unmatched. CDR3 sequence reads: CASRDRTSGSIEQYF. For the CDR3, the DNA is TGTGCCAGCAGGGACCGGACTAGCGGGAGTATCGAGCAGTACTTC.

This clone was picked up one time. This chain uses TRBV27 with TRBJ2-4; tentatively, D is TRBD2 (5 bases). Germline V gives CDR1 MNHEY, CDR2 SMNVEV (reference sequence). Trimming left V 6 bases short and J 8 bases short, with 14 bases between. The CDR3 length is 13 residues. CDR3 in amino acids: CASRERAVDIQYF. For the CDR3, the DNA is TGTGCCAGCAGGGAGAGGGCCGTGGACATTCAGTACTTC.

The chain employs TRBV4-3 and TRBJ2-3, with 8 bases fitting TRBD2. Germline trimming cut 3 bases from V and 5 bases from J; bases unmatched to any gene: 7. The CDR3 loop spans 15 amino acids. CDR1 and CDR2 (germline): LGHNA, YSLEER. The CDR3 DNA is TGCGCCAGCAGCCAGAGTAGCGGGGCTCTAGATACGCAGTATTTT. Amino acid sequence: CASSQSSGALDTQYF.

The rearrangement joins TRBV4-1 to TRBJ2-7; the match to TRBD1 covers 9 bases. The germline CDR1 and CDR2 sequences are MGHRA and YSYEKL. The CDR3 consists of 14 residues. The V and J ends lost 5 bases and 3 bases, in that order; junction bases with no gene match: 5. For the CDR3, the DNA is TGCGCCAGCAGCAGGGGGACAGGGAACTACGAGCAGTACTTC. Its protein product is CASSRGTGNYEQYF.

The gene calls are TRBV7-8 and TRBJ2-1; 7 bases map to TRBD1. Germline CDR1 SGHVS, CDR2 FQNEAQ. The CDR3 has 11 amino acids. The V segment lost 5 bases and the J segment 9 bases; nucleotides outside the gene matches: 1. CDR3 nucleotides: TGTGCCAGCAGCCCAGGGGGTGAGCAGTTCTTC. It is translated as CASSPGGEQFF. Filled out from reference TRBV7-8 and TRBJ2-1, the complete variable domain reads GAGVSQSPRYKVAKRGQDVALRCDPISGHVSLFWYQQALGQGPEFLTYFQNEAQLDKSGLPSDRFFAERPEGSVSTLKIQRTQQEDSAVYLCASSPGGEQFFGPGTRLTVL.

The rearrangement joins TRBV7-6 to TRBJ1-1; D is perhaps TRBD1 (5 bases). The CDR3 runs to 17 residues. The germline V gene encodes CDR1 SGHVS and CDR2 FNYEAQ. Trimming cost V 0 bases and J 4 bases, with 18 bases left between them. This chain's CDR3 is CASSLALSGEGGTEAFF. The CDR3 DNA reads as TGTGCCAGCAGCTTAGCGTTGTCGGGGGAGGGAGGCACTGAAGCTTTCTTT.

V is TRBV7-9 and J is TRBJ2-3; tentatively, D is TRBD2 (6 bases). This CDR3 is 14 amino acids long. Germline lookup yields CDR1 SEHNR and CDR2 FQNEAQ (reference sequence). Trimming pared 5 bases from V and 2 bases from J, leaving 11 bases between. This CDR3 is CASSGDFTTDTQYF. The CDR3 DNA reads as TGTGCCAGCAGCGGGGACTTTACCACAGATACGCAGTATTTT.

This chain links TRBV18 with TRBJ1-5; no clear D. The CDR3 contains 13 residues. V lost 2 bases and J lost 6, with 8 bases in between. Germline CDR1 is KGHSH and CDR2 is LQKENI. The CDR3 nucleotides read TGTGCCAGCTCACCAGGGAGAAGTCAGCCCCAGCATTTT. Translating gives CASSPGRSQPQHF.

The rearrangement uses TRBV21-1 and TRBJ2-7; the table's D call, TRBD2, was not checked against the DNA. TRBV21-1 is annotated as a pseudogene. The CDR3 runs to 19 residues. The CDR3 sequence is CASSKGGGRIGADTYEQYF. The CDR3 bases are TGTGCCAGCAGCAAAGGCGGGGGGCGCATCGGAGCGGACACCTACGAGCAGTACTTC.